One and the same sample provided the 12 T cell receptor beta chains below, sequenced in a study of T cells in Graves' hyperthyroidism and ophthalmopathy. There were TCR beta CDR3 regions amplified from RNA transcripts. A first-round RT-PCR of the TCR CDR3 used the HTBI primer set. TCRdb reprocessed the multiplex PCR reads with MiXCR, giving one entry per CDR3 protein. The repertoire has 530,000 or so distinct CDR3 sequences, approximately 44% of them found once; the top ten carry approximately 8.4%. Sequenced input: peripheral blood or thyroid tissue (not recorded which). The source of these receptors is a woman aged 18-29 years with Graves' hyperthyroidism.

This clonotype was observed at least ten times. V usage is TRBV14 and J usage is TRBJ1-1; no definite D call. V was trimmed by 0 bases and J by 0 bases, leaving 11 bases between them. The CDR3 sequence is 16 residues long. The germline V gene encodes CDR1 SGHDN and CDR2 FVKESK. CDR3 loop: CASSQDWRDLNTEAFF. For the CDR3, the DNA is TGTGCCAGCAGCCAAGATTGGAGAGACCTGAACACTGAAGCTTTCTTT.

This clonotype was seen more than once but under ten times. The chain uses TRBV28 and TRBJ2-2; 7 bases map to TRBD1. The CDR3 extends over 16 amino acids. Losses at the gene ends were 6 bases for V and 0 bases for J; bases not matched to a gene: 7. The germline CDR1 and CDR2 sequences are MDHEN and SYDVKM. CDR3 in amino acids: CASSSSGTANTGELFF. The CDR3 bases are TGTGCCAGCAGCAGTTCCGGGACAGCGAACACCGGGGAGCTGTTTTTT. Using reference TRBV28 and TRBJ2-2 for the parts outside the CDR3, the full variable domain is DVKVTQSSRYLVKRTGEKVFLECVQDMDHENMFWYRQDPGLGLRLIYFSYDVKMKEKGDIPEGYSVSREKKERFSLILESASTNQTSMYLCASSSSGTANTGELFFGEGSRLTVL.

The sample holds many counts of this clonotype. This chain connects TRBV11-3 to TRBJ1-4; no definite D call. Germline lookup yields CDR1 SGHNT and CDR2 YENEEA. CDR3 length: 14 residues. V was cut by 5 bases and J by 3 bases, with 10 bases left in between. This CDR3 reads CASSQVSSNEKLFF. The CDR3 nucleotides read TGTGCCAGCAGCCAAGTTTCATCTAATGAAAAACTGTTTTTT. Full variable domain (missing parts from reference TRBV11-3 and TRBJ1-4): EAGVVQSPRYKIIEKKQPVAFWCNPISGHNTLYWYLQNLGQGPELLIRYENEEAVDDSQLPKDRFSAERLKGVDSTLKIQPAELGDSAVYLCASSQVSSNEKLFFGSGTQLSVL.

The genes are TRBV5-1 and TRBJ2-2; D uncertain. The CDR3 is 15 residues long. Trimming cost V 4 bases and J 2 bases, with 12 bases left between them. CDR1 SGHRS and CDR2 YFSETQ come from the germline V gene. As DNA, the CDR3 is TGCGCCAGCAGCCGCCGGATTACCAACACCGGGGAGCTGTTTTTT. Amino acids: CASSRRITNTGELFF. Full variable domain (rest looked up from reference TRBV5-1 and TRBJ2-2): KAGVTQTPRYLIKTRGQQVTLSCSPISGHRSVSWYQQTPGQGLQFLFEYFSETQRNKGNFPGRFSGRQFSNSRSEMNVSTLELGDSALYLCASSRRITNTGELFFGEGSRLTVL.

The CDR3 loop reads CASSHPRQTDNSPLHF. In DNA form, the CDR3 reads TGTGCCAGCAGCCACCCAAGACAGACTGATAATTCACCCCTCCACTTT. V usage is TRBV5-4 and J usage is TRBJ1-6; D might be TRBD1 (5 bases). Trimming pared 4 bases from V and 5 bases from J, leaving 16 bases between. The CDR3 length is 16 residues. Germline V gene lookup returns CDR1 SGHNT and CDR2 YYREEE (reference sequence).

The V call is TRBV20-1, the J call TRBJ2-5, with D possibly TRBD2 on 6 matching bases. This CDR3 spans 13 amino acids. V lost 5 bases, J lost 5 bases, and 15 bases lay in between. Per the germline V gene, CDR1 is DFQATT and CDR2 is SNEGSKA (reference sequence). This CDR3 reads CSAASRDGETQYF. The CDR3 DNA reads TGCAGTGCTGCATCGCGGGATGGGGAGACCCAGTACTTC.

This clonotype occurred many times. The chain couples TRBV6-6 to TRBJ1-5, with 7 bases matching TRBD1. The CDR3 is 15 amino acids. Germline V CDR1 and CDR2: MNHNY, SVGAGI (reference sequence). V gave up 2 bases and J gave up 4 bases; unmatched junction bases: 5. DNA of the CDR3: TGTGCCAGCAGTTACATCCGGGACAGAAATCAGCCCCAGCATTTT. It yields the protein CASSYIRDRNQPQHF.

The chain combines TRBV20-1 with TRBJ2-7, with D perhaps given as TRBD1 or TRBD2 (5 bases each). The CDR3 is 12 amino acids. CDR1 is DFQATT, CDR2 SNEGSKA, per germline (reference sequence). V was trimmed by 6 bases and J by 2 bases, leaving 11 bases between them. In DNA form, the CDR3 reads TGCAGTGCCGGACGGGACCCCTACGAGCAGTACTTC. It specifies CSAGRDPYEQYF.

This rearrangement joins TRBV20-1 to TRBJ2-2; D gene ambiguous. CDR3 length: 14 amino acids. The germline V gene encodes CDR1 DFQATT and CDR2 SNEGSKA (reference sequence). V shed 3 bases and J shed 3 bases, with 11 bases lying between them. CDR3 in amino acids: CSASRDTYTGELFF. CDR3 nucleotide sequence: TGCAGTGCTAGTCGTGACACATACACCGGGGAGCTGTTTTTT.

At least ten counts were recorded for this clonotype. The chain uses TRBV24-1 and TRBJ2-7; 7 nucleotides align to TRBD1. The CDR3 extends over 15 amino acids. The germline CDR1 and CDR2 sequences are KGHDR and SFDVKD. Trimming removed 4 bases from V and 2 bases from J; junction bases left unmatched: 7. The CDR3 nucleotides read TGTGCCACCAGTGACCCCCGGGACAGCACCTACGAGCAGTACTTC. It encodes CATSDPRDSTYEQYF.

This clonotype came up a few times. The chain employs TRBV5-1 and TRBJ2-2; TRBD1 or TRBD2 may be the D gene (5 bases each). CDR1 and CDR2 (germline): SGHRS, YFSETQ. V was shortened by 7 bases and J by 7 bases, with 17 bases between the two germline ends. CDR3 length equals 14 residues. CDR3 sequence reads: CASGGFSDGGELFF. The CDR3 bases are TGCGCCAGCGGGGGATTCTCTGATGGCGGGGAGCTGTTTTTT.

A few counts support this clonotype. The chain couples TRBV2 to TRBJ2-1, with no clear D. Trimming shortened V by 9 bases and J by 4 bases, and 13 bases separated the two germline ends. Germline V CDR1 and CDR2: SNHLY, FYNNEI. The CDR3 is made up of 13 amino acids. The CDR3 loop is CASPIGRYNEQFF. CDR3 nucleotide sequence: TGTGCCAGTCCGATAGGGCGGTACAATGAGCAGTTCTTC.